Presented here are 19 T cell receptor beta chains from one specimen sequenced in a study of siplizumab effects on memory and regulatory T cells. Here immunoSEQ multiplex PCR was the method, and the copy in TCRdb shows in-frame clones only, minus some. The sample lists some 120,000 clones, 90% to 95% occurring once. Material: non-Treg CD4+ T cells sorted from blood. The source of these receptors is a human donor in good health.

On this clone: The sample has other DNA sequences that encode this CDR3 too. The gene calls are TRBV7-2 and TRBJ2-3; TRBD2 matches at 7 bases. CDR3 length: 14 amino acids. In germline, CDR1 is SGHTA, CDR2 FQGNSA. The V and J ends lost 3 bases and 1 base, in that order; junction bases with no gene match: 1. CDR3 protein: CASSLAGGTDTQYF. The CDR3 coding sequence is TGTGCCAGCAGCTTGGCGGGGGGCACAGATACGCAGTATTTT.

CDR3 residues: CASSFFPLGYEQFF. For the CDR3, the DNA is TGTGCCAGCAGTTTTTTTCCCCTAGGGTATGAGCAGTTCTTC. The chain joins TRBV6-6 to TRBJ2-1; D is uncertain. V was shortened by 4 bases and J by 8 bases, with 15 bases between the two germline ends. The germline V gene encodes CDR1 MNHNY and CDR2 SVGAGI (reference sequence). The CDR3 is made up of 14 amino acids.

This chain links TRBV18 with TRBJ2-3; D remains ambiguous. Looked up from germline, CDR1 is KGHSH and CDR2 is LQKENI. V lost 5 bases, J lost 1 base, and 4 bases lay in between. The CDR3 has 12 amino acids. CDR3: CASSGGTDTQYF. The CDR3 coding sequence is TGTGCCAGCTCAGGAGGCACAGATACGCAGTATTTT.

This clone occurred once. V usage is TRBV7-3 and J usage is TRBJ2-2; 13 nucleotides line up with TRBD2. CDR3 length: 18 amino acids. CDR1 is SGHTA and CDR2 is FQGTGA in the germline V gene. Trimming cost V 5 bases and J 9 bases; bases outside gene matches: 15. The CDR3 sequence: CASSPKTSGGNLIRELFF. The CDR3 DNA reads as TGTGCCAGCAGCCCTAAGACTAGCGGGGGGAATCTCATCAGGGAGCTGTTTTTT.

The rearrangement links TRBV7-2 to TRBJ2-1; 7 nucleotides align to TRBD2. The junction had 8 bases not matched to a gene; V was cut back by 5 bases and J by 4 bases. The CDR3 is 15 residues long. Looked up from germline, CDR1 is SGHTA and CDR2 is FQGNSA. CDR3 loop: CASSRTSADYNEQFF. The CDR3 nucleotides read TGTGCCAGCAGCCGTACTAGCGCCGATTACAATGAGCAGTTCTTC.

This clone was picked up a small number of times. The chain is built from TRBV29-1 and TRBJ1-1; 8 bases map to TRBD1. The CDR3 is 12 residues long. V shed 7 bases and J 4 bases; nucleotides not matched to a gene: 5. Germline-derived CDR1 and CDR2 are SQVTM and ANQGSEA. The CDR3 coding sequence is TGCAGCGGACTAGGACAGGGCACTGAAGCTTTCTTT. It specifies CSGLGQGTEAFF.

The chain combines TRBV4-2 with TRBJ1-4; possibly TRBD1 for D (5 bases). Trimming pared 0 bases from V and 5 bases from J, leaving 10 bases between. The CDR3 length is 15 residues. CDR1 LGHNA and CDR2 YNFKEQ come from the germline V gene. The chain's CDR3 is CASSQDLGANEKLFF. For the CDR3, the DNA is TGTGCCAGCAGCCAAGATCTTGGGGCGAATGAAAAACTGTTTTTT.

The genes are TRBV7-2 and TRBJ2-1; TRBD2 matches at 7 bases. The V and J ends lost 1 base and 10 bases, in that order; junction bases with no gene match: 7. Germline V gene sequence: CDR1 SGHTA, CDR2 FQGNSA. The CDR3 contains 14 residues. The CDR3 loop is CASSLDRDYREQFF. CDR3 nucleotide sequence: TGTGCCAGCAGCTTAGATCGGGACTACAGGGAGCAGTTCTTC. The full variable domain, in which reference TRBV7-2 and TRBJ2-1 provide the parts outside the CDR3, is GAGVSQSPSNKVTEKGKDVELRCDPISGHTALYWYRQSLGQGLEFLIYFQGNSAPDKSGLPSDRFSAERTGGSVSTLTIQRTQQEDSAVYLCASSLDRDYREQFFGPGTRLTVL.

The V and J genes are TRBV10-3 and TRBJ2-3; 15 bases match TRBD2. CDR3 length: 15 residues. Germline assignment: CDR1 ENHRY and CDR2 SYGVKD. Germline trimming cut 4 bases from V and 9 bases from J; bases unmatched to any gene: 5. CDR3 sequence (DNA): TGTGCCATCAGTGGGGGACTAGCGGGGGGTGACACGCAGTATTTT. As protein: CAISGGLAGGDTQYF.

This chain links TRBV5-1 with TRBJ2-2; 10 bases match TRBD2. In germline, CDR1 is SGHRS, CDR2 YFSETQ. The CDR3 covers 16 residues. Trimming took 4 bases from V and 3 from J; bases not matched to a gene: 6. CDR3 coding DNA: TGCGCCAGCAGCGAGTCTAGCGGGGGACACACCGGGGAGCTGTTTTTT. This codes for CASSESSGGHTGELFF.

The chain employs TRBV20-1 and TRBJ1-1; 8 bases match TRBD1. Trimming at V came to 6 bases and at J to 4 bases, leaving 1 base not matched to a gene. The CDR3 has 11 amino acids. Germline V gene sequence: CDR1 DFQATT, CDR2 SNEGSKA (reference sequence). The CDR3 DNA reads TGCAGTGCAGACAGGGGCACTGAAGCTTTCTTT. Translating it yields CSADRGTEAFF.

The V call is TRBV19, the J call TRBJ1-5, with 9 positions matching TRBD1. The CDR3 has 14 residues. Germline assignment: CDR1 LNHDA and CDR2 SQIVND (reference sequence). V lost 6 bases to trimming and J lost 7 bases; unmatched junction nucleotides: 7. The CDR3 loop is CASRIQGAFQPQHF. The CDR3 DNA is TGTGCCAGTAGGATACAGGGGGCCTTCCAGCCCCAGCATTTT.

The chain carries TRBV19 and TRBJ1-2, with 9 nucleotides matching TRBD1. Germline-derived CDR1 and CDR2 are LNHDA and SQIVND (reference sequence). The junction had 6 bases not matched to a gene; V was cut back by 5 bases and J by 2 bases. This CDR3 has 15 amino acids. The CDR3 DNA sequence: TGTGCCAGTAGTTCCAGACAGGGGGGAAACTATGGCTACACCTTC. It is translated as CASSSRQGGNYGYTF.

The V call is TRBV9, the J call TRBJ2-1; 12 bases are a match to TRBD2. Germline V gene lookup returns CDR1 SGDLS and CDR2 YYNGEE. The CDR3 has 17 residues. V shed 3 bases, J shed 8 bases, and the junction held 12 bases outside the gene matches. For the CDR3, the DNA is TGTGCCAGCAGCGCAATTACCCTAGCGGGGGGGCCCCATGAGCAGTTCTTC. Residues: CASSAITLAGGPHEQFF.

CDR3 amino acids: CASSSFGTGLYEQYF. As DNA, the CDR3 is TGTGCCAGCAGCTCGTTCGGGACAGGACTCTACGAGCAGTACTTC. The J gene is TRBJ2-7, the V gene TRBV11-2, with TRBD1 identical over 8 bases. The CDR3 is 15 residues long. The germline V gene encodes CDR1 SGHAT and CDR2 FQNNGV. The J segment lost 3 bases and the V segment lost 4 bases, leaving 8 bases of the junction unmatched.

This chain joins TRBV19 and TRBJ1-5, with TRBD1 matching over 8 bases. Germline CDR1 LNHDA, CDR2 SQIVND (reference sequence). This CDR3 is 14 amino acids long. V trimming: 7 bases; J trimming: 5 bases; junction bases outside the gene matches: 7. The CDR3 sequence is CASNSEQGDQPQHF. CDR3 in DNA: TGTGCCAGTAATTCCGAACAGGGGGATCAGCCCCAGCATTTT.

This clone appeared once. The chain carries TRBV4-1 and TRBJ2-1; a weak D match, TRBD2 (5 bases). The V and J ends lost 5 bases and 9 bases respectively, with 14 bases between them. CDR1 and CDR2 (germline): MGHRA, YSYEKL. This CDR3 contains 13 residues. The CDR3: CASSSAGLFEQFF. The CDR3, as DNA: TGCGCCAGCAGCTCCGCGGGCCTCTTTGAGCAGTTCTTC.

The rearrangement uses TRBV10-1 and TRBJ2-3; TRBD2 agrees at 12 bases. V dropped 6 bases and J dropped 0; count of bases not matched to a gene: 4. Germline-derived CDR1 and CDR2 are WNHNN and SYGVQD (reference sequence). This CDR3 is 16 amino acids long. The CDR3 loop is CASSRTSGGSTDTQYF. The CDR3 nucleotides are TGCGCCAGCAGCCGTACTAGCGGGGGGAGCACAGATACGCAGTATTTT.

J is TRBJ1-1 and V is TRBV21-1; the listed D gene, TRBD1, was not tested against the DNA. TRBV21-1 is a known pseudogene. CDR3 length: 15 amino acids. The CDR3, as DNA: TGTGCCAGCAGCAACCTACGGACAGGGGGCGGTCAAGCTTTCTTT. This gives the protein CASSNLRTGGGQAFF.